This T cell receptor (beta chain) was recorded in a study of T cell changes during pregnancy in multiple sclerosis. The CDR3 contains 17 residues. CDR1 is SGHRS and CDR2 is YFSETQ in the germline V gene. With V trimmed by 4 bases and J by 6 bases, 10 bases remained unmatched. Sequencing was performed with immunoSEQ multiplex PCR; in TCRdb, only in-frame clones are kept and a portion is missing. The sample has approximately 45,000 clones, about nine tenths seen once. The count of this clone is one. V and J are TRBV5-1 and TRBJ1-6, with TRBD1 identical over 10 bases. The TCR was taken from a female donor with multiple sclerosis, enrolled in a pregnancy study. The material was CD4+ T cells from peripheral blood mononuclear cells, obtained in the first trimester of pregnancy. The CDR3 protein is CASSQSTGGILNSPLHF. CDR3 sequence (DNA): TGCGCCAGCAGCCAGTCGACAGGGGGCATACTTAATTCACCCCTCCACTTT.